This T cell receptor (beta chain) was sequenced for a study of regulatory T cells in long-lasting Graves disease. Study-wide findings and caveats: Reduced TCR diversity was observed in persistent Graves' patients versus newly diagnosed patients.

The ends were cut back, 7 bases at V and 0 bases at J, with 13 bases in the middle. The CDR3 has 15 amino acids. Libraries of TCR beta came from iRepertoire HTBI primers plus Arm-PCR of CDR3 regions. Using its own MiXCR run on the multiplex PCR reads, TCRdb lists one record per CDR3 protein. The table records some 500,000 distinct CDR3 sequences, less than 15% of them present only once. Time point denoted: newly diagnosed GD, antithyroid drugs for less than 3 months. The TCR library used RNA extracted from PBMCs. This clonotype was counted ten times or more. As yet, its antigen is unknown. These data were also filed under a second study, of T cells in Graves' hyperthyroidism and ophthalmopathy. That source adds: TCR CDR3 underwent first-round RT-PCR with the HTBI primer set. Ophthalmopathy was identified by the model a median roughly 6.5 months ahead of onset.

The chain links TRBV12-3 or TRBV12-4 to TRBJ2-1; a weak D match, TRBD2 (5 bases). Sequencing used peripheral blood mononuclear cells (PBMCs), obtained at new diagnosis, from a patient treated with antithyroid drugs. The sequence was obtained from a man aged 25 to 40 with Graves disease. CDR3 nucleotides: TGTGCCAGCACCCCCCTAGCCCTCTCCTACAATGAGCAGTTCTTC. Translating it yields CASTPLALSYNEQFF.